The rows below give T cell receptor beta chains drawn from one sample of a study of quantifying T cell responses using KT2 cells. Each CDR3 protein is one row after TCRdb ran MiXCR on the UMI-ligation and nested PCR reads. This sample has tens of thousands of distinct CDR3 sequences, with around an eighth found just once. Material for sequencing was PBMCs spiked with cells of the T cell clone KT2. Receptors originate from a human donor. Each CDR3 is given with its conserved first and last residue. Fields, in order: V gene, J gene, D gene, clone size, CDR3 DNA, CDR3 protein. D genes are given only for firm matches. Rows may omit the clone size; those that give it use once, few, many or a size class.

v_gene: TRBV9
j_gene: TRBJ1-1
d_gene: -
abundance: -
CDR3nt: TGTGCCAGCAGCGTAGATGGTACTGAAGCTTTCTTT
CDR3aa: CASSVDGTEAFF

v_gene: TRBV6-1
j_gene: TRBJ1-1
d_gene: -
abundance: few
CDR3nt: TGTGCCAGCAGTGTCCCGAATGGAATAGCTTTCTTT
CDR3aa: CASSVPNGIAFF

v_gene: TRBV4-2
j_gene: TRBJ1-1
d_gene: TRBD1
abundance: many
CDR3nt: TGTGCCAGCAGCCAAGCCCAGGGGGTTTTATCTGAAGCTTTCTTT
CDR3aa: CASSQAQGVLSEAFF

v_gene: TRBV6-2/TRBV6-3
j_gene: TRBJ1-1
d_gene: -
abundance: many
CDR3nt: TGTGCCAGCAGTCACCAAAGGAACACTGAAGCTTTCTTT
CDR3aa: CASSHQRNTEAFF

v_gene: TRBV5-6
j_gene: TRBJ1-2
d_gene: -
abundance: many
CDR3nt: TGTGCCAGCAGCTTTACTGGGACCAACTATGGCTACACCTTC
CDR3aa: CASSFTGTNYGYTF

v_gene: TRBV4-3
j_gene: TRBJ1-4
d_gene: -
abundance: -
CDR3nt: TGCGCCAGCAGCCGAGCAACTAATGAAAAACTGTTTTTT
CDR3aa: CASSRATNEKLFF

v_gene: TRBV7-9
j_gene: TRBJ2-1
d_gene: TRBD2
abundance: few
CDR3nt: TGTGCCAGCAGCTTAAAAAACACGGGGGGATACAATGAGCAGTTCTTC
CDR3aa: CASSLKNTGGYNEQFF

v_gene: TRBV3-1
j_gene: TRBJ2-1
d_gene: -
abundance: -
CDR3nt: TGTGCCAGCAGCCAAGAAACCCCAGCGGGACAATACAATGAGCAGTTCTTC
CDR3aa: CASSQETPAGQYNEQFF

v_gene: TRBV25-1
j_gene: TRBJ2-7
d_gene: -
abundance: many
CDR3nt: TGTGCCAGCGGAGGACAGACAGGACTACCCTCCTACGAGCAGTACTTC
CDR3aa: CASGGQTGLPSYEQYF

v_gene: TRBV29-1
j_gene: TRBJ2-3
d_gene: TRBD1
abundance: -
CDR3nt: TGCAGCGTTGAAGATTCAGGGGGCCGAGTTACGCAGTATTTT
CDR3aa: CSVEDSGGRVTQYF

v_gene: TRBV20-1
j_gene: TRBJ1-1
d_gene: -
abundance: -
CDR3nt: TGCAGTGCTCAACGATACACTGAAGCTTTCTTT
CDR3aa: CSAQRYTEAFF

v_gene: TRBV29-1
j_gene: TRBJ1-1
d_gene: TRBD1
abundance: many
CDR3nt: TGCAGCGTCTGGACAGGGTATCCCGTGGCTTTCTTT
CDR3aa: CSVWTGYPVAFF

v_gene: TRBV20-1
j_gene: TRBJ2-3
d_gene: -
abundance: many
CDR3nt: TGCAGTGCTTTAGGATCAGTTCCGCAGTATTTT
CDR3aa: CSALGSVPQYF

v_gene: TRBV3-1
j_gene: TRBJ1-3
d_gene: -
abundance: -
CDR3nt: TGTGCCAGCAAAGGTCCTGGAAACACCATATATTTT
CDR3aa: CASKGPGNTIYF

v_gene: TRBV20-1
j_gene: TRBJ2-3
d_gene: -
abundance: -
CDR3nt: TGCAGTGCTCTAGGAAACTGGCTTAGCACAGATACGCAGTATTTT
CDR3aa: CSALGNWLSTDTQYF

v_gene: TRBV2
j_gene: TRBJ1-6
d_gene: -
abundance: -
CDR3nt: TGTGCCAGCGTTGGGGAATCGAGTTCACCCCTCCACTTT
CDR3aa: CASVGESSSPLHF

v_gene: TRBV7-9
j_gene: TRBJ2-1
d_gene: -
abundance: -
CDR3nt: TGTGCCAGCAGCCTACTCCCGACGAATGAGCAGTTCTTC
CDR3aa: CASSLLPTNEQFF

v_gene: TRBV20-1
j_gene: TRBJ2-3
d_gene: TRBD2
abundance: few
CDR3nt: TGCAGTGCCCCGGGAAGTAGCGGGGGCACAGATACGCAGTATTTT
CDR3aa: CSAPGSSGGTDTQYF

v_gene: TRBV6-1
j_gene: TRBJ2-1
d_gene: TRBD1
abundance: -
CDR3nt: TGTGCCAGCAGGGCCGGGACAGGAATTGGTAATGAGCAGTTCTTC
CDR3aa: CASRAGTGIGNEQFF

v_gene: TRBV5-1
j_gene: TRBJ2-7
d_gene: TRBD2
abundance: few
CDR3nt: TGCGCCAGCAGCCTACGTGCGGGAGGGCCCTCTGGGCCCTACGAGCAGTACTTC
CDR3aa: CASSLRAGGPSGPYEQYF